This TCR beta chain was observed in a study of post-analysis software for immune sequencing data. Study-wide points: In patients, TRBV5-6, TRBV5-1 and TRBV20-1 belonged to roughly five TRBV segments found more frequently than in controls.

V shed 4 bases, J shed 4 bases, and the junction held 6 bases outside the gene matches. Germline V gene sequence: CDR1 SGHVS, CDR2 FQNEAQ. The CDR3 sequence is 14 residues long. In regard to this clonotype: The antigen is unknown. A much larger clone lies a single base off, so this may be a read error.

Presence of unique molecular identifiers characterized the TCR beta cDNA libraries. MiXCR, run by TCRdb on the PCR reads, gives a single entry per CDR3 protein. The sample includes around 200,000 distinct CDR3 sequences, 25% to 35% seen only once; the top ten take roughly 3.5%. The TCR originated in a girl between 2 and 17 years old with multiple sclerosis. Sequencing was done on a sample of blood. The chain links TRBV7-8 to TRBJ1-2; 7 positions match TRBD1. The CDR3 loop reads CASSCRGATYGYTF. The CDR3 bases are TGTGCCAGCAGCTGCAGGGGGGCTACCTATGGCTACACCTTC.